The 29 T cell receptor beta chains listed next were all sequenced from one sample in a study of T cell responses to AZD1222 COVID-19 vaccine. Sequencing was performed with immunoSEQ multiplex PCR; in TCRdb, only in-frame clones are kept and a portion is missing. The sample has roughly 90,000 clones, 85% to 90% seen once. Here the sequenced sample was peripheral blood, taken 28 days after the second AZD1222 dose. These TCRs come from an adult who received the AZD1222 COVID-19 vaccine.

The CDR3 here is CASSQPDGSSYNSPLHF. The CDR3 nucleotides are TGTGCCAGCAGCCAACCCGACGGGAGCTCCTATAATTCACCCCTCCACTTT. This chain links TRBV3-1 (or the pseudogene TRBV3-2) with TRBJ1-6; D is unclear. V gave up 2 bases and J gave up 0 bases, with 11 bases separating them. The germline CDR1 and CDR2 sequences are LGHDT and YNNKEL (reference sequence). The CDR3 has 17 amino acids.

The chain couples TRBV19 to TRBJ2-3; 12 nucleotides agree with TRBD2. Trimming took 5 bases from V and 2 from J; bases not matched to a gene: 5. This CDR3 has 16 amino acids. CDR1 and CDR2 (germline): LNHDA, SQIVND (reference sequence). CDR3 sequence (DNA): TGTGCCAGTAGTGAACTAGCGGGGGGTCCCACAGATACGCAGTATTTT. This gives the protein CASSELAGGPTDTQYF.

This clone was recorded only once. V gene TRBV7-2 combines with J gene TRBJ2-1; 8 positions agree with TRBD2. Germline values: CDR1 SGHTA, CDR2 FQGNSA. Trimming at V came to 5 bases and at J to 4 bases, leaving 7 bases not matched to a gene. The CDR3 length is 15 residues. DNA for the CDR3: TGTGCCAGCAGCCTACGGGGGGGGCAATACAATGAGCAGTTCTTC. This sequence encodes CASSLRGGQYNEQFF.

This chain uses TRBV19 with TRBJ2-5, with no clear D. Germline values: CDR1 LNHDA, CDR2 SQIVND (reference sequence). There are 17 residues in the CDR3. Trimming pared 4 bases from V and 1 base from J, leaving 19 bases between. Here the CDR3 DNA reads TGTGCCAGTAGTACCCGGGTAATAGGAGTGGGCCAAGAGACCCAGTACTTC. Protein: CASSTRVIGVGQETQYF.

The chain carries TRBV6-1 and TRBJ1-1; D gene uncertain. CDR1 and CDR2 from the germline V gene are MNHNS and SASEGT. There are 14 residues in the CDR3. Trimming removed 3 bases at V and 1 base at J, with 9 bases between. CDR3 bases: TGTGCCAGCAGTGAGGAACGGACGAACACTGAAGCTTTCTTT. Residues: CASSEERTNTEAFF.

This clone was recorded only once. This sequence joins TRBV29-1 and TRBJ1-1, with D uncertain. With 7 bases removed from V and 4 bases from J, the gap between germline ends came to 16 bases. The CDR3 is 13 amino acids. Germline CDR1 reads SQVTM; CDR2 reads ANQGSEA. This chain's CDR3 is CSGAEGMATEAFF. CDR3 bases: TGCAGCGGGGCAGAGGGAATGGCCACTGAAGCTTTCTTT.

This chain uses TRBV10-3 with TRBJ1-6; D remains unclear. This CDR3 comprises 16 residues. Trimming cost V 5 bases and J 0 bases, with 11 bases left between them. Germline CDR1 is ENHRY and CDR2 is SYGVKD. CDR3 protein: CAISNLESSYNSPLHF. Written as DNA, the CDR3 is TGTGCCATCAGTAATCTGGAAAGCTCCTATAATTCACCCCTCCACTTT.

V gene TRBV9 combines with J gene TRBJ2-3; D is unresolved. Germline V gene data show CDR1 as SGDLS and CDR2 as YYNGEE. The CDR3 extends over 13 amino acids. V was trimmed by 4 bases and J by 0 bases, leaving 6 bases between them. Here the CDR3 reads CASSITSTDTQYF. CDR3 DNA sequence: TGTGCCAGCAGCATAACTAGCACAGATACGCAGTATTTT.

The V and J genes are TRBV24-1 and TRBJ2-3; TRBD2 agrees at 10 bases. Germline CDR1 reads KGHDR; CDR2 reads SFDVKD. This CDR3 contains 16 residues. V was clipped by 3 bases and J by 6 bases; unmatched bases: 8. The CDR3 DNA reads as TGTGCCACCAGTGATAGGAGCGGGAGGGTCCAGGATACGCAGTATTTT. Residues: CATSDRSGRVQDTQYF.

The chain is built from TRBV19 and TRBJ1-1; D uncertain. Trimming removed 3 bases from V and 8 bases from J, with 10 bases in between. Germline CDR1 is LNHDA and CDR2 is SQIVND (reference sequence). This CDR3 has 12 residues. The CDR3 region has the DNA TGTGCCAGTAGTATTTGGGAAGAAGAAGCTTTCTTT. Protein: CASSIWEEEAFF.

The chain recombines TRBV27 with TRBJ1-1; D gene ambiguous. The V and J ends lost 5 bases and 0 bases respectively, with 4 bases between them. The CDR3 loop spans 12 amino acids. Germline V gene lookup returns CDR1 MNHEY and CDR2 SMNVEV (reference sequence). The CDR3: CASSTVNTEAFF. The CDR3 nucleotides read TGTGCCAGCAGTACAGTGAACACTGAAGCTTTCTTT.

The chain is built from TRBV7-9 and TRBJ1-4, with D perhaps TRBD1 (5 bases). Germline CDR1 reads SEHNR; CDR2 reads FQNEAQ (reference sequence). The CDR3 loop spans 14 amino acids. V lost 7 bases and J lost 6, with 15 bases in between. The CDR3 here is CASTGQGLYEKLFF. CDR3 DNA sequence: TGTGCCAGCACCGGTCAGGGATTATATGAAAAACTGTTTTTT.

This clone was counted a few times. The gene calls are TRBV6-1 and TRBJ2-2; no firm D call. Germline-derived CDR1 and CDR2 are MNHNS and SASEGT. V was clipped by 0 bases and J by 2 bases, with 7 bases between them. This CDR3 is 15 amino acids long. CDR3 region: CASSEADANTGELFF. For the CDR3, the DNA is TGTGCCAGCAGTGAAGCGGACGCTAACACCGGGGAGCTGTTTTTT.

This clone is medium-sized. The chain recombines TRBV5-1 with TRBJ2-7; D is unclear. Per the germline V gene, CDR1 is SGHRS and CDR2 is YFSETQ. The CDR3 extends over 15 amino acids. Trimming removed 1 base at V and 4 bases at J, with 15 bases between. The CDR3 protein is CASSLSLAQRYEQYF. The CDR3 bases are TGCGCCAGCAGCTTGTCTTTAGCACAGAGATACGAGCAGTACTTC.

V usage is TRBV6-2 or TRBV6-3 and J usage is TRBJ1-2; D call uncertain. The V end was cut by 2 bases, the J end by 4 bases, with 8 bases between. Germline assignment: CDR1 MNHEY and CDR2 SVGEGT. CDR3 length: 13 residues. The CDR3 reads CASSYPLTYGYTF. CDR3 coding DNA: TGTGCCAGCAGTTACCCCCTGACCTATGGCTACACCTTC.

The chain carries TRBV10-3 and TRBJ2-4, with a tentative D call TRBD1 (7 bases). The CDR3 is 18 residues long. Trimming cost V 5 bases and J 0 bases, with 20 bases left between them. The germline gives CDR1 ENHRY, CDR2 SYGVKD. The CDR3 loop reads CAISPGGSGERAKNIQYF. The CDR3 DNA follows: TGTGCCATCAGTCCAGGGGGTAGCGGAGAAAGAGCCAAAAACATTCAGTACTTC.

The chain recombines TRBV5-6 with TRBJ2-1; D remains ambiguous. This CDR3 spans 14 amino acids. V lost 0 bases and J 8 bases, leaving 12 bases between the germline ends. Germline V gene lookup returns CDR1 SGHDT and CDR2 YYEEEE. The CDR3 loop reads CASSLDYREDEQFF. The CDR3 nucleotides are TGTGCCAGCAGCTTGGACTACCGCGAGGATGAGCAGTTCTTC. Filled out from reference TRBV5-6 and TRBJ2-1, the complete variable domain reads DAGVTQSPTHLIKTRGQQVTLRCSPKSGHDTVSWYQQALGQGPQFIFQYYEEEERQRGNFPDRFSGHQFPNYSSELNVNALLLGDSALYLCASSLDYREDEQFFGPGTRLTVL.

The CDR3 spells CASSSGQATNQPQHF. CDR3 DNA: TGTGCCAGCAGCTCAGGACAGGCTACCAATCAGCCCCAGCATTTT. J is TRBJ1-5 and V is TRBV11-2, with TRBD1 matching over 7 bases. Germline V CDR1 and CDR2: SGHAT, FQNNGV. CDR3 length: 15 amino acids. Trimming took 4 bases from V and 3 from J; bases not matched to a gene: 6.

The CDR3 DNA follows: TGTGCCAGCAGCTTACCCCCCCGACAGCTCTCGGAGCAGTACTTC. Encoded protein: CASSLPPRQLSEQYF. The rearrangement joins TRBV11-2 to TRBJ2-7; D possibly corresponds to TRBD1 (5 bases). Germline loops: CDR1 SGHAT, CDR2 FQNNGV. Trimming shortened V by 2 bases and J by 7 bases, and 18 bases separated the two germline ends. The CDR3 has 15 residues.

The chain is built from TRBV18 and TRBJ2-7; no reliable D call. V was trimmed by 3 bases and J by 7 bases, leaving 10 bases between them. Germline V gene data show CDR1 as KGHSH and CDR2 as LQKENI. The CDR3 is 12 residues long. In DNA form, the CDR3 reads TGTGCCAGCTCACCGCCGTCCGGGGAGCAGTACTTC. It encodes CASSPPSGEQYF.

The chain is built from TRBV5-6 and TRBJ2-2, with D unresolved. The germline V gene encodes CDR1 SGHDT and CDR2 YYEEEE. This CDR3 spans 14 amino acids. V lost 0 bases to trimming and J lost 4 bases, with 7 bases between them. CDR3 DNA: TGTGCCAGCAGCTTGGGGCGGCCCACCGGGGAGCTGTTTTTT. Protein: CASSLGRPTGELFF.

This clone was observed once. The chain is built from TRBV6-2 or TRBV6-3 and TRBJ2-1, with D unresolved. Trimming took 2 bases from V and 13 from J, leaving 12 bases between them. Germline assignment: CDR1 MNHEY and CDR2 SVGEGT. This CDR3 is 12 amino acids long. CDR3 residues: CASSYPANTQFF. CDR3 sequence (DNA): TGTGCCAGCAGTTACCCGGCCAACACACAGTTCTTC.

The V and J genes are TRBV7-9 and TRBJ2-5, with 7 nucleotides matching TRBD2. The germline gives CDR1 SEHNR, CDR2 FQNEAQ (reference sequence). V was clipped by 5 bases and J by 5 bases; unmatched bases: 14. The CDR3 covers 16 residues. This chain's CDR3 is CASSKTLREGKETQYF. The CDR3 nucleotides read TGTGCCAGCAGCAAAACCCTGAGGGAGGGGAAGGAGACCCAGTACTTC. Full variable domain (rest looked up from reference TRBV7-9 and TRBJ2-5): DTGVSQNPRHKITKRGQNVTFRCDPISEHNRLYWYRQTLGQGPEFLTYFQNEAQLEKSRLLSDRFSAERPKGSFSTLEIQRTEQGDSAMYLCASSKTLREGKETQYFGPGTRLLVL.

This clone has a handful of counts. The chain is built from TRBV5-1 and TRBJ2-7, with D possibly TRBD1 on 6 matching bases. V was clipped by 3 bases and J by 0 bases, with 16 bases between them. CDR1 is SGHRS and CDR2 is YFSETQ in the germline V gene. The CDR3 is 16 residues long. DNA of the CDR3: TGCGCCAGCAGCTGGGGGCTGGCTGGCAGCTCCTACGAGCAGTACTTC. It translates to CASSWGLAGSSYEQYF.

This clone has only a few counts. The V gene is TRBV6-1, the J gene TRBJ1-1, with D unclear. Germline V gives CDR1 MNHNS, CDR2 SASEGT. V lost 1 base, J lost 1 base, and 4 bases lay in between. The CDR3 covers 13 residues. As DNA, the CDR3 is TGTGCCAGCAGTGAAGGGGCGAACACTGAAGCTTTCTTT. Amino acids: CASSEGANTEAFF.

The V call is TRBV11-2, the J call TRBJ2-7; maybe TRBD1 (6 bases). The CDR3 totals 13 residues. Germline V gene lookup returns CDR1 SGHAT and CDR2 FQNNGV. Trimming left V 5 bases short and J 2 bases short, with 10 bases between. The CDR3 region is CASSPTGPYEQYF. CDR3 DNA sequence: TGTGCCAGCAGCCCGACAGGCCCCTACGAGCAGTACTTC.

The J gene is TRBJ2-2, the V gene TRBV2, with D hard to call. V was shortened by 1 base and J by 3 bases, with 3 bases between the two germline ends. Germline V gene sequence: CDR1 SNHLY, CDR2 FYNNEI. This CDR3 region has 13 residues. CDR3 coding DNA: TGTGCCAGCAGTGAAGACTACACCGGGGAGCTGTTTTTT. Amino acid sequence: CASSEDYTGELFF.

V and J are TRBV2 and TRBJ2-3; TRBD2 matches 10 bases. From germline, CDR1 is SNHLY and CDR2 FYNNEI. The CDR3 sequence is 18 residues long. Unmatched junction bases numbered 15, after V lost 4 bases and J lost 5 bases. As DNA, the CDR3 is TGTGCCAGCAGTGCCTCCAACGTAGCGGGGGGCCCGCGAGATACGCAGTATTTT. Its protein product is CASSASNVAGGPRDTQYF.

V usage is TRBV3-1 (or the pseudogene TRBV3-2) and J usage is TRBJ2-7; the D gene is possibly TRBD2 (5 bases). The CDR3 loop spans 14 amino acids. Trimming removed 0 bases from V and 6 bases from J, with 12 bases in between. Germline values: CDR1 LGHDT, CDR2 YNNKEL (reference sequence). In DNA, the CDR3 is TGTGCCAGCAGCCAAGACTCCGGGGATAGCGAGCAGTACTTC. Amino acid sequence: CASSQDSGDSEQYF.